These 8 T cell receptor beta chains were all obtained from the same sample, sequenced in a study of CD8+ T cells in alopecia areata. Reverse transcribed after extraction, RNA yielded cDNA as the sequencing template. Sequencing used immunoSEQ multiplex PCR; TCRdb keeps in-frame clones, though not all of them. The table records about 190,000 clones, just under 65% of them present only once. Noted treatment: oral pan-JAK inhibitor, 5-10 mg twice daily. Sequencing used CD4+ T cells sorted from blood, obtained between weeks 47 and 50, from a patient treated with tofacitinib. The receptors derive from a human donor with alopecia areata.

The chain joins TRBV5-1 to TRBJ2-1; tentative D call: TRBD1 (5 bases). From germline, CDR1 is SGHRS and CDR2 YFSETQ. The V end was cut by 4 bases, the J end by 4 bases, with 15 bases between. This CDR3 region has 15 residues. As DNA, the CDR3 is TGCGCCAGCAGCCTAAAACAGGAGAAGTACAATGAGCAGTTCTTC. Translating gives CASSLKQEKYNEQFF.

V is TRBV5-6 and J is TRBJ1-1; the D gene is possibly TRBD1 (5 bases). This CDR3 comprises 16 residues. Deletions cut 2 bases from V and 2 bases from J, with 16 bases between. Germline V gene data show CDR1 as SGHDT and CDR2 as YYEEEE. The CDR3 is CASSFQNGGLNTEAFF. CDR3 nucleotide sequence: TGTGCCAGCAGCTTTCAGAACGGGGGACTTAACACTGAAGCTTTCTTT.

This sequence joins TRBV11-2 and TRBJ2-1; TRBD2 aligns across 7 bases. CDR1 and CDR2 from the germline V gene are SGHAT and FQNNGV. After removal of 0 bases from V and 1 base from J, the junction contained 3 bases not matched to a gene. The length of the CDR3 is 16 residues. The CDR3 bases are TGTGCCAGCAGCTTAGAGGGGGGGTTGTCCTACAATGAGCAGTTCTTC. Amino acids: CASSLEGGLSYNEQFF.

The genes are TRBV6-5 and TRBJ1-1; 8 bases line up with TRBD1. The CDR3 sequence is 13 residues long. CDR1 MNHEY and CDR2 SVGAGI come from the germline V gene. J lost 3 bases, V lost 10 bases, and 7 bases had no gene match. CDR3: CATRQGQHTEAFF. Written as DNA, the CDR3 is TGTGCCACCCGACAGGGGCAACACACTGAAGCTTTCTTT.

The genes are TRBV11-2 and TRBJ1-1; D is unresolved. The CDR3 covers 11 residues. Per germline, CDR1 SGHAT and CDR2 FQNNGV. Trimming cost V 4 bases and J 6 bases, with 6 bases left between them. The CDR3 DNA reads TGTGCCAGCAGCTCGGGCCCTGAAGCTTTCTTT. Amino acid sequence: CASSSGPEAFF.

This chain connects TRBV7-2 to TRBJ1-2, with a tentative D call TRBD1 (6 bases). CDR1 and CDR2 (germline): SGHTA, FQGNSA. V shed 4 bases and J shed 6 bases, with 18 bases lying between them. This CDR3 has 15 residues. The CDR3 bases are TGTGCCAGCAGCTCCTTCAGGGGAGACAGAGATGGCTACACCTTC. Residues: CASSSFRGDRDGYTF.

The CDR3 protein is CASSLSGSYEQYF. The CDR3 nucleotides are TGTGCCAGCAGTTTGTCAGGTTCCTACGAGCAGTACTTC. The chain couples TRBV27 to TRBJ2-7; D remains unclear. In germline, CDR1 is MNHEY, CDR2 SMNVEV (reference sequence). The ends were cut back, 3 bases at V and 1 base at J, with 7 bases in the middle. The CDR3 runs to 13 residues.

The chain couples TRBV2 to TRBJ2-5; D is ambiguous. CDR3 size: 13 residues. The germline CDR1 and CDR2 sequences are SNHLY and FYNNEI. Deletions cut 5 bases from V and 1 base from J, with 8 bases between. The CDR3 DNA reads as TGTGCCAGCAGTCCGACCAGCCAAGAGACCCAGTACTTC. It specifies CASSPTSQETQYF.